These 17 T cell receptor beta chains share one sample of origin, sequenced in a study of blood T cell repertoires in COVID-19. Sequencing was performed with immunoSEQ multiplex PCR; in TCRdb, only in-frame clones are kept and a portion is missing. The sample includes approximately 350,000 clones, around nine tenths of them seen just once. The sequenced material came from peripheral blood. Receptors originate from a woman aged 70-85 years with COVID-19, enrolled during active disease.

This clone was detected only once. The CDR3 DNA is TGTGCCAGCTCACCGGAGCAGTCCTACGAGCAGTACTTC. Residues: CASSPEQSYEQYF. V usage is TRBV18 and J usage is TRBJ2-7; no firm D call. The CDR3 covers 13 residues. Germline assignment: CDR1 KGHSH and CDR2 LQKENI. Trimming took 3 bases from V and 1 from J, leaving 7 bases between them.

The chain's CDR3 is CASRRAGGVGTDTQYF. The CDR3 coding sequence is TGTGCCAGCAGGCGTGCGGGGGGGGTTGGGACAGATACGCAGTATTTT. V usage is TRBV7-8 and J usage is TRBJ2-3, with TRBD2 matching 9 bases. There are 16 residues in the CDR3. The trim removed 6 bases at V and 3 bases at J, leaving 10 bases unmatched. Germline-derived CDR1 and CDR2 are SGHVS and FQNEAQ.

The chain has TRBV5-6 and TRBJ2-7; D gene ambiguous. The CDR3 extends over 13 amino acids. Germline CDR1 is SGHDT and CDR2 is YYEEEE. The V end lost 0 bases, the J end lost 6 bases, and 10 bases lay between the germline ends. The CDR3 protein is CASSLAPGSEQYF. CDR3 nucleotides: TGTGCCAGCAGCTTGGCCCCAGGATCCGAGCAGTACTTC.

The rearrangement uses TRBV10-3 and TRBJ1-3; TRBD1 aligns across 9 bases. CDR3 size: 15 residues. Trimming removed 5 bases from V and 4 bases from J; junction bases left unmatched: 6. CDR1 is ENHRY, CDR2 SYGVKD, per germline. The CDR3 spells CAISTGGLRGNTIYF. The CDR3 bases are TGTGCCATCAGTACAGGGGGCCTCCGAGGAAACACCATATATTTT.

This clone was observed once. The CDR3 DNA reads TGTGCCAGCAGCGAGCGGGGGGAAACTAGCACAGATACGCAGTATTTT. As protein: CASSERGETSTDTQYF. The V gene is TRBV9, the J gene TRBJ2-3; TRBD2 aligns across 9 bases. In germline, CDR1 is SGDLS, CDR2 YYNGEE. This CDR3 is built from 16 residues. The V gene end was trimmed by 3 bases and the J gene end by 0 bases; junction bases not matched to a gene: 5.

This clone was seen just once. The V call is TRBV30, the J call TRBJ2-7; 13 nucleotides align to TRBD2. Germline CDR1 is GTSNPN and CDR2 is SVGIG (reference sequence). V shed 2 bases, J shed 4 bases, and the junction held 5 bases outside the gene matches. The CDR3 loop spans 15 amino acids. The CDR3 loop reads CAWSLTSGGAYEQYF. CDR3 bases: TGTGCCTGGAGTCTTACTAGCGGGGGGGCTTACGAGCAGTACTTC.

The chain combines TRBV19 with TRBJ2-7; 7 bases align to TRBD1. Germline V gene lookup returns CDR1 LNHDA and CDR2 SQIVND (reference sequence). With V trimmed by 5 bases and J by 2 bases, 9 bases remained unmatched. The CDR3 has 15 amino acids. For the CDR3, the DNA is TGTGCCAGTAGTTACAGGGGCAACCCCACCTACGAGCAGTACTTC. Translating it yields CASSYRGNPTYEQYF.

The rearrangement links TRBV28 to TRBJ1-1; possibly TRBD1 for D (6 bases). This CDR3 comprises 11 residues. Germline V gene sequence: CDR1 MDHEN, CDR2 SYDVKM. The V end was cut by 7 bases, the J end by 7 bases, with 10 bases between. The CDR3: CASTKTGEAFF. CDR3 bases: TGTGCCAGCACAAAGACAGGTGAAGCTTTCTTT.

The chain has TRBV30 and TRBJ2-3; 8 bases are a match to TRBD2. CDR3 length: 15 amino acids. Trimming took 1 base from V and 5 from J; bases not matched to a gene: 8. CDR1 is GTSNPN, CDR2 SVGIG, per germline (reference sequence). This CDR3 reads CAWSDAGGARDTQYF. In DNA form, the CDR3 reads TGTGCCTGGAGTGATGCCGGGGGGGCCCGAGATACGCAGTATTTT. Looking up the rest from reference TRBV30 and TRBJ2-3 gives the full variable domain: SQTIHQWPATLVQPVGSPLSLECTVEGTSNPNLYWYRQAAGRGLQLLFYSVGIGQISSEVPQNLSASRPQDRQFILSSKKLLLSDSGFYLCAWSDAGGARDTQYFGPGTRLTVL.

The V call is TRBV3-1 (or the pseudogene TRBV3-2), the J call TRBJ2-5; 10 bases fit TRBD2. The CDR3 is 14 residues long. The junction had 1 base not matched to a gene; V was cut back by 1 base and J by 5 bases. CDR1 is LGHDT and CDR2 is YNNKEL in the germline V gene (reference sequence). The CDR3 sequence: CASSQASGGETQYF. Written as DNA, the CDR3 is TGTGCCAGCAGCCAAGCTAGCGGGGGTGAGACCCAGTACTTC.

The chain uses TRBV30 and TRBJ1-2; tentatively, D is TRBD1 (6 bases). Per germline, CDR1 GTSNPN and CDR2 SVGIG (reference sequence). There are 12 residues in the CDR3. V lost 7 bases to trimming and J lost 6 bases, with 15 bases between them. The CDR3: CASSTGIHGYTF. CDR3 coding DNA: TGTGCCTCCTCTACAGGGATTCATGGCTACACCTTC.

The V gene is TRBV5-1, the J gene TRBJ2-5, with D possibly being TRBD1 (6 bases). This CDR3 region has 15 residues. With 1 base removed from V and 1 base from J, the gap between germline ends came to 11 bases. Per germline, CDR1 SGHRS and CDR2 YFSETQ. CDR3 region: CASSLWGQSQETQYF. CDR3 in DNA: TGCGCCAGCAGCTTGTGGGGGCAGAGCCAAGAGACCCAGTACTTC.

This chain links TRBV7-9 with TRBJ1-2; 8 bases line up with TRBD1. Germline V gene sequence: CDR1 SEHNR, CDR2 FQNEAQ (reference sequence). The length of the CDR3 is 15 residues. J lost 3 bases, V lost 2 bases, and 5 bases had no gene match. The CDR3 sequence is CASSLQGALDYGYTF. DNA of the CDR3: TGTGCCAGCAGCTTACAGGGGGCGTTGGACTATGGCTACACCTTC.

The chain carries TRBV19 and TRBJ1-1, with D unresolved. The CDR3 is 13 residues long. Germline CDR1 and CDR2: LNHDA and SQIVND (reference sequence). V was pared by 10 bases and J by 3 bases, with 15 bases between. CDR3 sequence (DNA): TGTGCCATCCATACCCGGGGTTACACTGAAGCTTTCTTT. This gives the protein CAIHTRGYTEAFF.

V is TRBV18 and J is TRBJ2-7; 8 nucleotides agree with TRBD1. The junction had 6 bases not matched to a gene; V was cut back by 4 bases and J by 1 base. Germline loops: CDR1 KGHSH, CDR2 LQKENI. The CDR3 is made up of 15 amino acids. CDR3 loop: CASSLGQVFSYEQYF. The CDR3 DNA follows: TGTGCCAGCTCACTGGGACAGGTTTTTTCCTACGAGCAGTACTTC.

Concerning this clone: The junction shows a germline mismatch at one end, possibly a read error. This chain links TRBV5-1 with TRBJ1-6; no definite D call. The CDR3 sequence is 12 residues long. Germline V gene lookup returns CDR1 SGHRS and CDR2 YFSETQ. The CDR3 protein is CASRFDTSPLHF. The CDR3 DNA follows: TGCGCCAGCCGCTTCGACACTTCACCCCTCCACTTT.

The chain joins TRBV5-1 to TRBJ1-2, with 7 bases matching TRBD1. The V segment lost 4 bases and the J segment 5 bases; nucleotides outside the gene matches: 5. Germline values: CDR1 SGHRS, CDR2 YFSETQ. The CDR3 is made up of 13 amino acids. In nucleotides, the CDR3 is TGCGCCAGCAGCCAGGGGGGAGGATATGGCTACACCTTC. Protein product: CASSQGGGYGYTF.